This passage covers 4 T cell receptor beta chains from one sample sequenced in a study of blood T cell repertoires in COVID-19 (dated by TCRdb to the early 2020s). The method behind the library was the immunoSEQ multiplex PCR assay. Drawn from immuneACCESS, this table holds only the in-frame rearrangements with V and J called that TCRdb kept. Clones are partly lost; checked studies trace under half to an unresolved V gene and leave the rest unexplained. A total of 650,000 to 800,000 clones appear in this sample, approximately 90% of them only once. The ten largest clones represent more than 0.25% of the sample. Sequencing was carried out using peripheral blood. These receptors all come from a young woman with acute or convalescent COVID-19.

The chain has TRBV11-2 and TRBJ2-7, with 9 bases fitting TRBD2. With 5 bases clipped from V and 4 bases from J, the junction kept 6 bases outside the gene matches. This CDR3 spans 14 amino acids. CDR1 is SGHAT and CDR2 is FQNNGV in the germline V gene. The CDR3 spells CASSRSGGNYEQYF. CDR3 DNA sequence: TGTGCCAGCAGCAGGAGCGGGGGGAATTACGAGCAGTACTTC.

This chain uses TRBV5-4 with TRBJ2-1; 13 bases agree with TRBD2. The CDR3 spans 15 residues. Germline V gene sequence: CDR1 SGHNT, CDR2 YYREEE (reference sequence). Trimming took 4 bases from V and 7 from J; bases not matched to a gene: 5. As DNA, the CDR3 is TGTGCCAGCAGCGTCCCGGGACTAGCGGGGAATGAGCAGTTCTTC. Protein sequence: CASSVPGLAGNEQFF.

The V and J genes are TRBV24-1 and TRBJ1-5, with D uncertain. V was pared by 0 bases and J by 5 bases, with 7 bases between. Germline CDR1 KGHDR, CDR2 SFDVKD. CDR3 size: 14 residues. CDR3 nucleotides: TGTGCCACCAGTGATTTGCAAACAGATCAGCCCCAGCATTTT. It translates to CATSDLQTDQPQHF.

The rearrangement links TRBV19 to TRBJ2-6, with TRBD1 identical over 9 bases. CDR1 and CDR2 from the germline V gene are LNHDA and SQIVND (reference sequence). The CDR3 covers 19 residues. V lost 5 bases and J lost 0; bases outside the gene matches: 11. The CDR3 region is CASSDRDRAFSSGANVLTF. The DNA for the CDR3 is TGTGCCAGTAGTGACCGGGACAGGGCGTTCAGCTCTGGGGCCAACGTCCTGACTTTC.